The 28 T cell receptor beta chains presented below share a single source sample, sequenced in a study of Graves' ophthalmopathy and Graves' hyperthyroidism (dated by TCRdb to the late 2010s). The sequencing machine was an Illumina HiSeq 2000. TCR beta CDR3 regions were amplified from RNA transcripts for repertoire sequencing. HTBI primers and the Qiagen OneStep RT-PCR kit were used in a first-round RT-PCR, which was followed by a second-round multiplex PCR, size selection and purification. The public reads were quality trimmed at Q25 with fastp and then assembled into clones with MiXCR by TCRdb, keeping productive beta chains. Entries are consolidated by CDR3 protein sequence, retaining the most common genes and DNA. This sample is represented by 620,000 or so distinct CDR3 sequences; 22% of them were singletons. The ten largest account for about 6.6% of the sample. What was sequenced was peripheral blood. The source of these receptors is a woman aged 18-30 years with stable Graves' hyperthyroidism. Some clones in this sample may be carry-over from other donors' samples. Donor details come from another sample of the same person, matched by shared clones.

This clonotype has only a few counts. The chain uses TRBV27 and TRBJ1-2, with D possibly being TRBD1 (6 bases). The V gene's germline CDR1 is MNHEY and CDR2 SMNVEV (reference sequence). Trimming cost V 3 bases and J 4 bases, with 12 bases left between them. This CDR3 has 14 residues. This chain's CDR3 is CASSLSGQLYGYTF. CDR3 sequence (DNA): TGTGCCAGCAGTTTGTCGGGACAACTCTATGGCTACACCTTC.

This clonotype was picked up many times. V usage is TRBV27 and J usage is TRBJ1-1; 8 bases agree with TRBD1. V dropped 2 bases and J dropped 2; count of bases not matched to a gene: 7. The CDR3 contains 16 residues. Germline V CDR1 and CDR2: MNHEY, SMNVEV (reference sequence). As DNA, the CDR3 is TGTGCCAGCAGTTTAATCGGCAGGGGGCCCAACACTGAAGCTTTCTTT. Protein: CASSLIGRGPNTEAFF.

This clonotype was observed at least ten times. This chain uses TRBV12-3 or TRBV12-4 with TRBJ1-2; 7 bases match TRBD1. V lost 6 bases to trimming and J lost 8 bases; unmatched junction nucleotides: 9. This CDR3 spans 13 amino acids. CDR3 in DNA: TGTGCCAGCAGCAACCGACAGGGAGGAGGCTACACCTTC. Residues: CASSNRQGGGYTF.

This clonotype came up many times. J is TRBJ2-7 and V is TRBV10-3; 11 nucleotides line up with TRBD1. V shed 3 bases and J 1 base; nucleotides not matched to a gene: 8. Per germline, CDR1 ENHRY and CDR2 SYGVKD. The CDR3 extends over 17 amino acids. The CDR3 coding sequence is TGTGCCATCAGTGATAACACGGGACAGGGGGTTTCCTACGAGCAGTACTTC. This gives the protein CAISDNTGQGVSYEQYF.

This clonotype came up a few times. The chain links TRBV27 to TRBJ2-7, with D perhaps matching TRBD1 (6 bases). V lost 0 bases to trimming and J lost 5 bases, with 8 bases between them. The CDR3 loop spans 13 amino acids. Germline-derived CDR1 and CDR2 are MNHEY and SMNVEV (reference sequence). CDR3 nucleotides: TGTGCCAGCAGTTTATCGACAGGAAACGAGCAGTACTTC. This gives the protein CASSLSTGNEQYF.

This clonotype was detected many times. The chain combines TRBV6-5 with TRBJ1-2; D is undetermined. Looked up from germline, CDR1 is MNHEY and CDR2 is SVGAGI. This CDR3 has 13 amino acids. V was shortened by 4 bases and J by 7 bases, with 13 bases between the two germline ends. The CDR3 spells CASSSVGKGGYTF. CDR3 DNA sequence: TGTGCCAGCAGTTCGGTGGGGAAGGGTGGCTACACCTTC.

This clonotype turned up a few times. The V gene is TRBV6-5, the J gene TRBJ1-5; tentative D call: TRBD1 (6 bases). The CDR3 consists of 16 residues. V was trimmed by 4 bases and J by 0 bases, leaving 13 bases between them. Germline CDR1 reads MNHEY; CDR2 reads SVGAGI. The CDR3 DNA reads TGTGCCAGCAGTTCCCGGACAGAATATAGCAATCAGCCCCAGCATTTT. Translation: CASSSRTEYSNQPQHF.

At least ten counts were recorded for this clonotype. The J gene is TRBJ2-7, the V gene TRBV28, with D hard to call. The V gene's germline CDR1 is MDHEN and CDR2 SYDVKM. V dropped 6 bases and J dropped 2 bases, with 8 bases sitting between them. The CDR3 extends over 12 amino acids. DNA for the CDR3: TGTGCCAGCAGCCAGGATGCCTACGAGCAGTACTTC. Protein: CASSQDAYEQYF. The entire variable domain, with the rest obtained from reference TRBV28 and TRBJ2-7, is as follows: DVKVTQSSRYLVKRTGEKVFLECVQDMDHENMFWYRQDPGLGLRLIYFSYDVKMKEKGDIPEGYSVSREKKERFSLILESASTNQTSMYLCASSQDAYEQYFGPGTRLTVT.

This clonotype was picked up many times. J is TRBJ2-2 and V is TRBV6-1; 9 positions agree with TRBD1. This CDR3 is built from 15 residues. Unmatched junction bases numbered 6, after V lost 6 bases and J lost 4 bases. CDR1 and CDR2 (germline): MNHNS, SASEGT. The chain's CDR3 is CASRHRGRPTGELFF. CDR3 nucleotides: TGTGCCAGCAGACACAGGGGGCGTCCCACCGGGGAGCTGTTTTTT.

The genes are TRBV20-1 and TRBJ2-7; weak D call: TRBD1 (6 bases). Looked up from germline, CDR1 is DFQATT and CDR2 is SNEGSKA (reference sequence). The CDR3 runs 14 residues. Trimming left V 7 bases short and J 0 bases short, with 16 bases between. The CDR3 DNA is TGCAGTGTTACACAGGGATCTAGCTCCTACGAGCAGTACTTC. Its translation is CSVTQGSSSYEQYF.

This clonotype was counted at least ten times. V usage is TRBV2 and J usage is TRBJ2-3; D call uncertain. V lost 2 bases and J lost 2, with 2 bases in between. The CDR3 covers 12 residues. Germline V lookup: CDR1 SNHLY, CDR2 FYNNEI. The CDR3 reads CASSEYTDTQYF. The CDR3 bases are TGTGCCAGCAGTGAATACACAGATACGCAGTATTTT.

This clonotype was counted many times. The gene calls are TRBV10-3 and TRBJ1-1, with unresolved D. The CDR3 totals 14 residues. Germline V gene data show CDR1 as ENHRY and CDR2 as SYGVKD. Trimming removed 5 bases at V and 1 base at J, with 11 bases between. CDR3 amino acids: CAISNDVSNTEAFF. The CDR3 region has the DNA TGTGCCATCAGTAACGACGTCTCGAACACTGAAGCTTTCTTT.

The CDR3 nucleotides read TGTGCCAGCAGCCAAGTGGAGAAGGAGCAGTACTTC. This codes for CASSQVEKEQYF. The chain employs TRBV3-1 and TRBJ2-7; D is uncertain. CDR3 length: 12 residues. V gave up 1 base and J gave up 7 bases, with 8 bases separating them. Germline lookup yields CDR1 LGHDT and CDR2 YNNKEL (reference sequence).

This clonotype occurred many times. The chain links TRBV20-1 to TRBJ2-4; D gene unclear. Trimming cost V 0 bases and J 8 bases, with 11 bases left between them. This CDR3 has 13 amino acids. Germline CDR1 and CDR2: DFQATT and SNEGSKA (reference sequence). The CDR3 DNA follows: TGCAGTGCTAGAGAAGGGTATGAGGACATTCAGTACTTC. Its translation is CSAREGYEDIQYF.

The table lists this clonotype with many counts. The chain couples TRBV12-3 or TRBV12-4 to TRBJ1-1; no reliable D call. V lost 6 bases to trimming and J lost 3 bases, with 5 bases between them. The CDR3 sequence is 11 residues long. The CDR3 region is CASRPYTEAFF. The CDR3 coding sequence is TGTGCCAGCAGACCGTACACTGAAGCTTTCTTT.

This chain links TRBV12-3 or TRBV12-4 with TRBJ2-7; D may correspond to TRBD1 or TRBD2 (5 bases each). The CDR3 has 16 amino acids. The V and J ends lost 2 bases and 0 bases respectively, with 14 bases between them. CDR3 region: CASSLRWGSNSYEQYF. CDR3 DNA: TGTGCCAGCAGTTTAAGGTGGGGGAGTAACTCCTACGAGCAGTACTTC.

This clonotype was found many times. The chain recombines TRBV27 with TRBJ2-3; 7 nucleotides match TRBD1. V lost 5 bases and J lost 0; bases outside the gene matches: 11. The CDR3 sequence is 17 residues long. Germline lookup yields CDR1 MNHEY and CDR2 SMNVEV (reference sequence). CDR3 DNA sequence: TGTGCCAGCAGTCCCAAGGGACAGATTTACAGCACAGATACGCAGTATTTT. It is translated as CASSPKGQIYSTDTQYF.

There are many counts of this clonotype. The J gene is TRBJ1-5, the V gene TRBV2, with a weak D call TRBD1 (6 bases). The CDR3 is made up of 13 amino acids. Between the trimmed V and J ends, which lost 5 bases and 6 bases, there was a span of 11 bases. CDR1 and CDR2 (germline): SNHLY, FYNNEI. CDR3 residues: CASSRDIGQPQHF. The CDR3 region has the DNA TGTGCCAGCAGTCGGGACATAGGTCAGCCCCAGCATTTT. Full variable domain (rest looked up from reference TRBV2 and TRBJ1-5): EPEVTQTPSHQVTQMGQEVILRCVPISNHLYFYWYRQILGQKVEFLVSFYNNEISEKSEIFDDQFSVERPDGSNFTLKIRSTKLEDSAMYFCASSRDIGQPQHFGDGTRLSIL.

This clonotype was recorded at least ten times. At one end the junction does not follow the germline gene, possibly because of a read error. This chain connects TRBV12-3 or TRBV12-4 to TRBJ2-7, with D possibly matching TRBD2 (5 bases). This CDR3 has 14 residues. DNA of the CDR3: TGTGCCAGCAGCCCGGGATTCGTTGATGCCGAGCGGTACTTC. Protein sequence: CASSPGFVDAERYF.

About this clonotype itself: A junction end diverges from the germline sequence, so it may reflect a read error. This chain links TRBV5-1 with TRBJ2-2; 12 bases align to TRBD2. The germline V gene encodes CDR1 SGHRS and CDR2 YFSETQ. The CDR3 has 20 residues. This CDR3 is CASSLALRTSGASETGELCF. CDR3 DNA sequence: TGCGCCAGCAGCTTGGCCCTGAGGACTAGCGGGGCCTCTGAAACCGGGGAGCTGTGTTTT. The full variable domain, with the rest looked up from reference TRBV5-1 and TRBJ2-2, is KAGVTQTPRYLIKTRGQQVTLSCSPISGHRSVSWYQQTPGQGLQFLFEYFSETQRNKGNFPGRFSGRQFSNSRSEMNVSTLELGDSALYLCASSLALRTSGASETGELCFGEGSRLTVL.

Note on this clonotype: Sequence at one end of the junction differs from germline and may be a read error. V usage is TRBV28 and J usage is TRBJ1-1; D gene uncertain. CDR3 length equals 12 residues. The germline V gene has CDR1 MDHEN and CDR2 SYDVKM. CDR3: CASSFLGDEAFF. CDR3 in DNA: TGCGCCAGCAGTTTTCTGGGAGATGAAGCTTTCTTT.

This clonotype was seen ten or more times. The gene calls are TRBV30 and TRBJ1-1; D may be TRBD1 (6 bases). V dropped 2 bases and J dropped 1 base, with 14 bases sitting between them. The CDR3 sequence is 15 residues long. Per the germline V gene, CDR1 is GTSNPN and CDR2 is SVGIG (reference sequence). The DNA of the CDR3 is TGTGCCTGGAGTCGTTCCAGGGGAGGGAACACTGAAGCTTTCTTT. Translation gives CAWSRSRGGNTEAFF.

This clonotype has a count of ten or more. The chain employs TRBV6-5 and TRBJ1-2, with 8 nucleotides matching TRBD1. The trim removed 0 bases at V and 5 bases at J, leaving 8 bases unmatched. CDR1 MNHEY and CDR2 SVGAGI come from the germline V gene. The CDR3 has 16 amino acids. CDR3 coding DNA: TGTGCCAGCAGTTACTCCCCCCAACAGGGGGGGTATGGCTACACCTTC. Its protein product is CASSYSPQQGGYGYTF.

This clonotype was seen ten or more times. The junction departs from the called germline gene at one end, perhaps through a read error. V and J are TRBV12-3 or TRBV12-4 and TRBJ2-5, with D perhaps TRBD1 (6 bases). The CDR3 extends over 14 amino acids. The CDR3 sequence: CASRYSRGQETKYF. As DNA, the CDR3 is TGTGCCAGCAGGTACAGCAGGGGCCAAGAGACCAAGTACTTC.

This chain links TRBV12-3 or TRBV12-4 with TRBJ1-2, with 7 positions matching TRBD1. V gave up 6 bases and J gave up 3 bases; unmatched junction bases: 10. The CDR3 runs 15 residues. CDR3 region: CASRTGDSIHYGYTF. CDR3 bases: TGTGCCAGCAGAACAGGGGACTCAATCCACTATGGCTACACCTTC.

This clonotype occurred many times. CDR3 in DNA: TGTGCCAGCAGCTTAGCGGCGACAGGGGGCGCTTCTCCGGCCGGGGAGCTGTTTTTT. Translating gives CASSLAATGGASPAGELFF. The genes are TRBV7-6 and TRBJ2-2; TRBD1 matches at 10 bases. The trim removed 0 bases at V and 6 bases at J, leaving 13 bases unmatched. CDR1 is SGHVS and CDR2 is FNYEAQ in the germline V gene. The CDR3 contains 19 residues.

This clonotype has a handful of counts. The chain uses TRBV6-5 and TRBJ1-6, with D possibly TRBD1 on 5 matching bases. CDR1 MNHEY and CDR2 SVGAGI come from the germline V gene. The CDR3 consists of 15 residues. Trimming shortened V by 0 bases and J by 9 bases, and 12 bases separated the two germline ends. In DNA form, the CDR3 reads TGTGCCAGCAGTTACTCGCGGGGGTCCGGTTCACCCCTCCACTTT. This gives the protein CASSYSRGSGSPLHF.

This chain's CDR3 is CASSWDRLGYTF. The CDR3 coding sequence is TGTGCCAGCAGCTGGGACAGGCTTGGCTACACCTTC. V usage is TRBV14 and J usage is TRBJ1-2; 8 bases align to TRBD1. This CDR3 region has 12 residues. The germline gives CDR1 SGHDN, CDR2 FVKESK. The ends lost 5 bases at V and 7 bases at J; junction bases unmatched: 3.